Following are 21 T cell receptor beta chains from one sample sequenced in a study of Tregs in tolerant kidney transplant recipients. Libraries were prepared by immunoSEQ multiplex PCR; TCRdb keeps only in-frame clonotypes and omits some of them. The table gives roughly 48,000 clones; the top ten clones make up 0.85% of it. The sample in question was CD4+ T cells from blood, obtained before the transplant. The receptors stem from a human donor who received a combined kidney and bone marrow transplant.

This clone is labeled medium-sized based on frequency. The read finishes 3 residues shy of the CDR3 end, and the germline J gene is used to complete it. The chain links TRBV12-3 or TRBV12-4 to TRBJ1-2, with TRBD1 matching over 7 bases. The CDR3 length is 12 residues. This CDR3 is CASSSGGRGYTF. Incomplete CDR3 DNA: TGTGCCAGCAGTTCAGGGGGTAGAGGC.

About this clone itself: Read coverage stops 3 residues before the CDR3 terminus; the germline J gene supplies the remainder. This rearrangement joins TRBV20-1 to TRBJ2-7, with 7 bases that match TRBD1. The CDR3 length is 17 residues. Germline loops: CDR1 DFQATT, CDR2 SNEGSKA (reference sequence). Unmatched junction bases numbered 17, after V lost 3 bases and J lost 3 bases. The chain's CDR3 is CSARQPLTGKGGYEQYF. CDR3 DNA (partial): TGCAGTGCTAGGCAACCCCTGACAGGGAAAGGCGGCTACGAG.

A word on this clone: Read coverage stops 3 residues before the CDR3 terminus; the germline J gene supplies the remainder. V is TRBV7-3 and J is TRBJ1-1, with D possibly TRBD1 on 5 matching bases. Trimming pared 4 bases from V and 1 base from J, leaving 7 bases between. Germline values: CDR1 SGHTA, CDR2 FQGTGA. This CDR3 has 13 residues. CDR3 sequence reads: CASSSQGNTEAFF. The CDR3 DNA, read in part, is TGTGCCAGCAGCTCCCAGGGGAACACTGAA.

On this clone itself: The CDR3 is cut off 3 residues early in the read; its end comes from the germline J gene. This chain connects TRBV23-1 to TRBJ1-4; 8 positions agree with TRBD1. TRBV23-1 is treated as an ORF (open reading frame) with a function not yet certain. V was pared by 4 bases and J by 7 bases, with 20 bases of the junction left unmatched. The CDR3 covers 19 residues. The covered CDR3 bases are TGCGCCAGCAGTCGCCCGGACAGGGAGGGGGGTCGGAAGGGTGAAAAA. It yields the protein CASSRPDREGGRKGEK. The CDR3 in its entirety is CASSRPDREGGRKGEKLFF.

The CDR3 region is CASRGTGLGHEQFF. The CDR3 DNA, read in part, is TGTGCCAGCAGGGGGACAGGGCTAGGGCATGAG. This chain uses TRBV25-1 with TRBJ2-1; 9 nucleotides align to TRBD1. The missing CDR3 end, 3 residues past where the read stops, is filled in from the germline J gene. J lost 8 bases, V lost 6 bases, and 8 bases had no gene match. This CDR3 contains 14 residues. Germline loops: CDR1 MGHDK, CDR2 SYGVNS.

As concerns this clone: The read terminates 3 residues before the CDR3 end, so the remaining end is supplied by the germline J gene. The rearrangement uses TRBV2 and TRBJ1-5; 7 bases fit TRBD1. Germline loops: CDR1 SNHLY, CDR2 FYNNEI. After removal of 6 bases from V and 4 bases from J, the junction contained 6 bases not matched to a gene. The CDR3 contains 14 residues. The CDR3 here is CASSPTGRNQPQHF. The sequenced CDR3 bases are TGTGCCAGCAGCCCGACAGGGAGGAATCAGCCC.

As for this clone: The read ends 3 residues before the CDR3 terminus; that terminus is restored from the germline J gene. The rearrangement links TRBV19 to TRBJ1-1; 8 positions agree with TRBD1. Germline V gene data show CDR1 as LNHDA and CDR2 as SQIVND (reference sequence). The CDR3 length is 15 residues. V gave up 3 bases and J gave up 5 bases; unmatched junction bases: 8. CDR3 amino acids: CASSIRGTGGTEAFF. The part of the CDR3 DNA that was read is TGTGCCAGTAGTATTAGGGGGACAGGCGGTACTGAA.

The CDR3: CSAPVSGSLPYNEQFF. The sequenced CDR3 bases are TGCAGTGCTCCCGTTAGCGGGAGCCTACCCTACAATGAG. The chain combines TRBV20-1 with TRBJ2-1; TRBD2 agrees at 9 bases. The read terminates 3 residues before the CDR3 end, so the remaining end is supplied by the germline J gene. This CDR3 comprises 16 residues. V shed 5 bases, J shed 2 bases, and the junction held 10 bases outside the gene matches. The germline V gene encodes CDR1 DFQATT and CDR2 SNEGSKA (reference sequence).

Comment on this clone: The CDR3 extends 3 residues past the end of the read, so its final part is completed from the germline J gene. The chain uses TRBV19 and TRBJ1-5; 11 bases agree with TRBD1. The junction had 11 bases not matched to a gene; V was cut back by 6 bases and J by 7 bases. CDR1 LNHDA and CDR2 SQIVND come from the germline V gene (reference sequence). This CDR3 contains 16 residues. The covered CDR3 bases are TGTGCCAGTAGCAAGGAGCCTCGGACAGGGGGCCAGCCC. Encoded protein: CASSKEPRTGGQP. Given in full, the CDR3 is CASSKEPRTGGQPQHF.

Worth noting for this clone: The read falls 3 residues short of the CDR3 end, and the missing part is taken from the germline J gene. The chain recombines TRBV18 with TRBJ2-5; the match to TRBD1 covers 7 bases. Germline CDR1 reads KGHSH; CDR2 reads LQKENI. The CDR3 sequence is 14 residues long. Trimming cost V 4 bases and J 4 bases; bases outside gene matches: 6. CDR3 sequence: CASSLRAGGETQYF. The CDR3 bases that were read are TGTGCCAGCTCACTGAGAGCAGGGGGAGAGACC.

A word on this clone: The DNA ends 3 residues before the CDR3 does, and the rest of the CDR3 is filled in from the germline J gene. The J gene is TRBJ1-4, the V gene TRBV7-9; D unclear. Trimming cost V 2 bases and J 8 bases, with 12 bases left between them. The CDR3 is 14 residues long. Germline V CDR1 and CDR2: SEHNR, FQNEAQ (reference sequence). The covered CDR3 bases are TGTGCCAGCAGCTTAAAAGGTCCCGGGGAAAAA. This encodes CASSLKGPGEK. The whole CDR3 protein is CASSLKGPGEKLFF.

Comment on this clone: Read data end 3 residues before the CDR3 end; the end is taken from the germline J gene. This chain joins TRBV7-2 and TRBJ2-3, with D tentatively TRBD1 (6 bases). CDR1 is SGHTA, CDR2 FQGNSA, per germline. Trimming removed 5 bases from V and 4 bases from J, with 16 bases in between. The CDR3 has 15 amino acids. The sequenced part of the CDR3 DNA is TGTGCCAGCAGCACCTCAGGGGCAAGGGCAGATACG. It yields the protein CASSTSGARADT. The CDR3 reads in full as CASSTSGARADTQYF.

Comments on this clone: The sequenced fragment ends 3 residues before the CDR3 boundary, so the rest is inferred from the germline J gene. This chain connects TRBV10-3 to TRBJ2-7; possibly TRBD1 for D (6 bases). Looked up from germline, CDR1 is ENHRY and CDR2 is SYGVKD. Deletions cut 5 bases from V and 4 bases from J, with 18 bases between. CDR3 length: 15 amino acids. The sequenced CDR3 bases are TGTGCCATCAGTACGAAACAGGGCGGTGGGTACGAG. Translated: CAISTKQGGGYE. The whole CDR3 protein is CAISTKQGGGYEQYF.

Worth noting for this clone: The CDR3 end is not reached by the read, which stops 3 residues before it; the germline J gene fills it in. The V and J genes are TRBV20-1 and TRBJ2-3; TRBD1 matches 7 bases. V gave up 6 bases and J gave up 0 bases; unmatched junction bases: 6. The CDR3 is 14 amino acids. Germline loops: CDR1 DFQATT, CDR2 SNEGSKA (reference sequence). The CDR3 bases that were read are TGCAGTGCGGAAAAGGACAGGAGCACAGATACG. Amino acids: CSAEKDRSTDT. The whole CDR3 protein reads CSAEKDRSTDTQYF.

For this clone: The read falls 3 residues short of the CDR3 end, and the missing part is taken from the germline J gene. The chain couples TRBV5-1 to TRBJ1-4; the match to TRBD1 covers 7 bases. The CDR3 sequence is 16 residues long. CDR1 SGHRS and CDR2 YFSETQ come from the germline V gene. V dropped 4 bases and J dropped 2; count of bases not matched to a gene: 8. CDR3 sequence reads: CASSRDSGGTNEKLFF. Partial CDR3 DNA: TGCGCCAGCAGCCGGGACAGTGGGGGCACTAATGAAAAA. The whole variable domain, filled in from reference TRBV5-1 and TRBJ1-4, reads KAGVTQTPRYLIKTRGQQVTLSCSPISGHRSVSWYQQTPGQGLQFLFEYFSETQRNKGNFPGRFSGRQFSNSRSEMNVSTLELGDSALYLCASSRDSGGTNEKLFFGSGTQLSVL.

About this clone itself: The missing CDR3 end, 3 residues past where the read stops, is filled in from the germline J gene. This chain links TRBV10-3 with TRBJ2-1, with TRBD2 matching 7 bases. Germline V gene sequence: CDR1 ENHRY, CDR2 SYGVKD. The CDR3 extends over 14 amino acids. The V gene end was trimmed by 7 bases and the J gene end by 9 bases; junction bases not matched to a gene: 12. The CDR3 DNA, read in part, is TGTGCCATCACTGGGAGGGAGGGCCAGGGTGAG. The encoded protein is CAITGREGQGE. The CDR3 in its entirety is CAITGREGQGEQFF.

In the case of this clone: Sequencing ends 3 residues short of the CDR3 end; the germline J gene provides the rest. The chain uses TRBV20-1 and TRBJ2-7; TRBD2 matches at 14 bases. The CDR3 loop spans 16 amino acids. The J segment lost 4 bases and the V segment lost 2 bases, leaving 7 bases of the junction unmatched. Germline CDR1 is DFQATT and CDR2 is SNEGSKA (reference sequence). CDR3 loop: CSARPGTSGSLYEQYF. CDR3 DNA (partial): TGCAGTGCTAGACCTGGGACTAGCGGGAGTCTTTACGAG.

Turning to this clone: Sequencing ends 3 residues short of the CDR3 end; the germline J gene provides the rest. This chain joins TRBV6-2 or TRBV6-3 and TRBJ1-1; 7 nucleotides align to TRBD1. The CDR3 is 13 amino acids. Germline CDR1 MNHEY, CDR2 SVGEGT. The CDR3: CASSSVRDSGAFF. CDR3 DNA, as far as it was read: TGTGCCAGCAGTTCAGTCCGGGACAGTGGA.

In regard to this clone: Sequencing ends 3 residues short of the CDR3 end; the germline J gene provides the rest. The chain is built from TRBV2 and TRBJ1-4; D may be TRBD1 (6 bases). The length of the CDR3 is 15 residues. V gave up 7 bases and J gave up 8 bases, with 20 bases separating them. Looked up from germline, CDR1 is SNHLY and CDR2 is FYNNEI. The DNA read from the CDR3 is TGTGCCAGCAATCCTGGGCTAGACAGGCTAGAAAAA. Its translation is CASNPGLDRLEK. The full CDR3 is CASNPGLDRLEKLFF.

With respect to this clone: The read falls 3 residues short of the CDR3 end, and the missing part is taken from the germline J gene. V is TRBV5-1 and J is TRBJ1-5; TRBD1 might be the D (6 bases). CDR1 SGHRS and CDR2 YFSETQ come from the germline V gene. This CDR3 has 19 residues. Trimming stripped 0 bases from V and 4 bases from J, with 23 bases between. CDR3 DNA, as far as it was read: TGCGCCAGCAGCTTGGGGACAGCGGAATCTCCTGGATTTAATCAGCCC. Residues: CASSLGTAESPGFNQP. In full, the CDR3 reads CASSLGTAESPGFNQPQHF.

Of note for this clone: The read comes to an end 3 residues before the CDR3 does, leaving the germline J gene to fill in the end. This chain connects TRBV5-1 to TRBJ2-1; perhaps TRBD2 as D (6 bases). This CDR3 is built from 15 residues. Germline V gene lookup returns CDR1 SGHRS and CDR2 YFSETQ. Trimming took off 0 bases at V and 7 bases at J, with 14 bases between the two ends. The covered CDR3 bases are TGCGCCAGCAGCTTGGACGGGAGCCCAGGGAATGAG. Protein sequence: CASSLDGSPGNE. The complete CDR3 reads CASSLDGSPGNEQFF. Supplemented by reference TRBV5-1 and TRBJ2-1, the full variable domain reads KAGVTQTPRYLIKTRGQQVTLSCSPISGHRSVSWYQQTPGQGLQFLFEYFSETQRNKGNFPGRFSGRQFSNSRSEMNVSTLELGDSALYLCASSLDGSPGNEQFFGPGTRLTVL.